Included here is one T cell receptor (beta chain) sequence, with context. The data derive from a study of blood T cell repertoires in COVID-19. V was trimmed by 2 bases and J by 5 bases, leaving 10 bases between them. Germline assignment: CDR1 SGHDT and CDR2 YYEEEE. CDR3 length equals 13 residues. Sequencing used immunoSEQ multiplex PCR; TCRdb keeps in-frame clones, though not all of them. Of around 150,000 clones in the sample, 80% were seen once. The chain employs TRBV5-6 and TRBJ2-5; D gene uncertain. The sequence derives from a man aged 35 to 55 who had recovered from COVID-19. The source material was PBMCs or T cells enriched from blood (not recorded which). CDR3 DNA sequence: TGTGCCAGCAGCTTATGGCACGGGGAGACCCAGTACTTC. Residues: CASSLWHGETQYF.